The 11 T cell receptor beta chains below were found in one sample sequenced in a study of blood T cells in healthy people across ages. A second PCR of about 6 to 12 cycles used a sample-barcoded 5' primer and a J-beta primer mix. TCRdb reprocessed the 5' RACE reads via MiXCR and lists one record per CDR3 protein. The data show 1 million or so distinct CDR3 sequences, over 35% seen once. What was sequenced was blood. The receptors come from a woman aged 55-70 years in good health.

This chain uses TRBV20-1 with TRBJ1-1; D gene uncertain. This CDR3 has 15 residues. Germline CDR1 is DFQATT and CDR2 is SNEGSKA (reference sequence). V was clipped by 5 bases and J by 2 bases, with 18 bases between them. The CDR3 sequence is CSAPKASTTNTEAFF. In nucleotides, the CDR3 is TGCAGTGCTCCTAAGGCGAGCACTACAAACACTGAAGCTTTCTTT.

This clonotype has just a few counts. This chain links TRBV29-1 with TRBJ2-7, with TRBD1 matching over 8 bases. Germline V gene data show CDR1 as SQVTM and CDR2 as ANQGSEA. V gave up 7 bases and J gave up 3 bases; unmatched junction bases: 8. The CDR3 extends over 13 amino acids. CDR3 loop: CSGTTGVDYEQYF. CDR3 coding DNA: TGCAGCGGGACGACAGGGGTGGACTACGAGCAGTACTTC.

The chain couples TRBV7-8 to TRBJ2-7; no clear D. Between the trimmed V and J ends, which lost 0 bases and 5 bases, there was a span of 8 bases. CDR1 is SGHVS and CDR2 is FQNEAQ in the germline V gene. The CDR3 length is 13 residues. CDR3 bases: TGTGCCAGCAGCTTAGCGATCGGTAACGAGCAGTACTTC. Translating it yields CASSLAIGNEQYF.

This clonotype was seen only once. The chain uses TRBV7-3 and TRBJ2-7, with TRBD1 identical over 9 bases. The CDR3 has 14 residues. The germline gives CDR1 SGHTA, CDR2 FQGTGA. Trimming at V came to 5 bases and at J to 7 bases, leaving 9 bases not matched to a gene. The CDR3 nucleotides are TGTGCCAGCAGCCCCCGGGGGACAGGGACTGAGCAGTACTTC. It specifies CASSPRGTGTEQYF.

This clonotype came up a few times. The chain joins TRBV10-3 to TRBJ2-1; 11 positions match TRBD2. CDR1 is ENHRY and CDR2 is SYGVKD in the germline V gene. Losses at the gene ends were 3 bases for V and 10 bases for J; bases not matched to a gene: 8. This CDR3 contains 15 residues. The CDR3 bases are TGTGCCATCAGTGACTCTAGCGGGAGGACTCGCGAGCAGTTCTTC. Its protein is CAISDSSGRTREQFF.

J is TRBJ2-5 and V is TRBV10-3, with 14 bases identical to TRBD2. There are 15 residues in the CDR3. The V gene end was trimmed by 0 bases and the J gene end by 13 bases; junction bases not matched to a gene: 7. Germline V gene lookup returns CDR1 ENHRY and CDR2 SYGVKD. CDR3 sequence (DNA): TGTGCCATCAGTGAGTCCGGGACTAGCGGGAGAGATTGGTACTTC. Translation: CAISESGTSGRDWYF.

This clonotype was seen a single time. This chain uses TRBV12-3 or TRBV12-4 with TRBJ2-5, with TRBD1 identical over 7 bases. J gave up 2 bases and V 4 bases, and 7 bases lay outside the gene matches. CDR3 length: 15 amino acids. This chain's CDR3 is CASSSGQAQQETQYF. The CDR3, as DNA: TGTGCCAGCAGTTCCGGACAGGCACAACAAGAGACCCAGTACTTC.

The V gene is TRBV7-2, the J gene TRBJ2-7, with D perhaps matching TRBD2 (5 bases). Germline lookup yields CDR1 SGHTA and CDR2 FQGNSA. The CDR3 sequence is 15 residues long. The V and J ends lost 1 base and 2 bases respectively, with 12 bases between them. This chain's CDR3 is CTSSLVSSQTYEQYF. DNA for the CDR3: TGTACCAGCAGCTTAGTTTCTAGCCAAACCTACGAGCAGTACTTC.

The genes are TRBV4-2 and TRBJ2-2; the match to TRBD2 covers 7 bases. CDR1 is LGHNA, CDR2 YNFKEQ, per germline. Germline trimming cut 4 bases from V and 8 bases from J; bases unmatched to any gene: 10. There are 15 residues in the CDR3. Written as DNA, the CDR3 is TGTGCCAGCAGCCGAACCAGCGGGACCCTGGGGGAGCTGTTTTTT. Its translation: CASSRTSGTLGELFF.

In this sample, this clonotype turned up a few times. The chain is built from TRBV5-1 and TRBJ2-7, with TRBD2 identical over 9 bases. The CDR3 totals 16 residues. Germline V lookup: CDR1 SGHRS, CDR2 YFSETQ. J was trimmed by 0 bases and V by 0 bases; bases with no gene match: 4. CDR3 residues: CASSLDGSGSSYEQYF. CDR3 nucleotide sequence: TGCGCCAGCAGCTTGGATGGTAGCGGGAGCTCCTACGAGCAGTACTTC. Using reference TRBV5-1 and TRBJ2-7 for the parts outside the CDR3, the full variable domain is KAGVTQTPRYLIKTRGQQVTLSCSPISGHRSVSWYQQTPGQGLQFLFEYFSETQRNKGNFPGRFSGRQFSNSRSEMNVSTLELGDSALYLCASSLDGSGSSYEQYFGPGTRLTVT.

V gene TRBV3-1 combines with J gene TRBJ2-3; D call uncertain. The CDR3 loop spans 16 amino acids. Germline CDR1 is LGHDT and CDR2 is YNNKEL (reference sequence). With 4 bases removed from V and 2 bases from J, the gap between germline ends came to 16 bases. The CDR3 coding sequence is TGTGCCAGCAGCCTAAGGGCGTCCCAAGTCACAGATACGCAGTATTTT. The encoded protein is CASSLRASQVTDTQYF.